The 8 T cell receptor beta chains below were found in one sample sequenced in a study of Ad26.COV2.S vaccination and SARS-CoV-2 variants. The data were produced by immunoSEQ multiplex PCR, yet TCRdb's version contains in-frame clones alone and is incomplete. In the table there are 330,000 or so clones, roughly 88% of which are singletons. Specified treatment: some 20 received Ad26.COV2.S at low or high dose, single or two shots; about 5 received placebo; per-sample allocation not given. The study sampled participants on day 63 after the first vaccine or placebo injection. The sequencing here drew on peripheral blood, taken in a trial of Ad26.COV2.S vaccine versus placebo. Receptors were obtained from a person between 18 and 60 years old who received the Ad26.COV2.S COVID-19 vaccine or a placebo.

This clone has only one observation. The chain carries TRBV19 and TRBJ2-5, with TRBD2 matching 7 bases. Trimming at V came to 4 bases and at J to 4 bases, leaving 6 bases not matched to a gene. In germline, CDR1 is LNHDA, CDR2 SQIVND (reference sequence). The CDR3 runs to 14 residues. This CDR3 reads CASSNGGTGETQYF. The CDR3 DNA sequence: TGTGCCAGTAGTAACGGGGGGACGGGAGAGACCCAGTACTTC. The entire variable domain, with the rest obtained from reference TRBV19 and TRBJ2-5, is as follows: DGGITQSPKYLFRKEGQNVTLSCEQNLNHDAMYWYRQDPGQGLRLIYYSQIVNDFQKGDIAEGYSVSREKKESFPLTVTSAQKNPTAFYLCASSNGGTGETQYFGPGTRLLVL.

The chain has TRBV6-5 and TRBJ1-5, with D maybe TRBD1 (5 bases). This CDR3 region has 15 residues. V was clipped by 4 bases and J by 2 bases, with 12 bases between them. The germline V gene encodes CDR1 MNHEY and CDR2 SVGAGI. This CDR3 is CASSFGARGNQPQHF. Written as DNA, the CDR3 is TGTGCCAGCAGTTTTGGAGCCAGGGGCAATCAGCCCCAGCATTTT.

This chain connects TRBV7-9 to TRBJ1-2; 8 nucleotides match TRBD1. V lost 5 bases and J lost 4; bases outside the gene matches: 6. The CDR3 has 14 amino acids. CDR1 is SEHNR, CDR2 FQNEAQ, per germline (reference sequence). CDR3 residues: CASSPGQGLYGYTF. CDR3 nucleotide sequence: TGTGCCAGCAGCCCCGGACAGGGCCTCTATGGCTACACCTTC.

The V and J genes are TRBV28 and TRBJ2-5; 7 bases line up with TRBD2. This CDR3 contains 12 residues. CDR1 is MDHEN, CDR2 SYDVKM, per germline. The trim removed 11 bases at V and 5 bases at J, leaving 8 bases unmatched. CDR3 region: CAWGGKGETQYF. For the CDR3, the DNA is TGTGCCTGGGGGGGAAAGGGGGAGACCCAGTACTTC.

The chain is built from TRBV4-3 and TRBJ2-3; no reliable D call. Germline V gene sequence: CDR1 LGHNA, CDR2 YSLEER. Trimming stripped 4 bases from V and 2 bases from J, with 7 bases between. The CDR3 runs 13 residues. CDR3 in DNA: TGCGCCAGCAGCCGAAGAGCCACAGATACGCAGTATTTT. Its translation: CASSRRATDTQYF.

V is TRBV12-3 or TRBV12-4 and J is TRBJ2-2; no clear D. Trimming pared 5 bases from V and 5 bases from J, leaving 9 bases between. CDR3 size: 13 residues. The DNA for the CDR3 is TGTGCCAGCAGTAATGTCCCTACCGGGGAGCTGTTTTTT. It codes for CASSNVPTGELFF.

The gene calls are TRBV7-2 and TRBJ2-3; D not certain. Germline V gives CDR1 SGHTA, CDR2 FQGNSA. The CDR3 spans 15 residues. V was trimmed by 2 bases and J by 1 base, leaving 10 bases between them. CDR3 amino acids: CASSLSLSRTDTQYF. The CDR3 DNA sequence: TGTGCCAGCAGCTTATCGCTCAGCCGCACAGATACGCAGTATTTT.

The CDR3 nucleotides are TGTGCCACCGCATCAAGTGGAAGGGGGACCGGGGAGCTGTTTTTT. It codes for CATASSGRGTGELFF. The genes are TRBV24-1 and TRBJ2-2; a possible D gene is TRBD1 (6 bases). CDR3 length: 15 residues. Trimming left V 9 bases short and J 5 bases short, with 18 bases between. The germline gives CDR1 KGHDR, CDR2 SFDVKD.